This T cell receptor (beta chain) was retrieved from a study of shared T cell receptors in the human thymus. This CDR3 is 13 amino acids long. V was cut by 3 bases and J by 0 bases, with 6 bases left in between. Germline V gene data show CDR1 as SQVTM and CDR2 as ANQGSEA. Measured with immunoSEQ multiplex PCR; TCRdb has only the in-frame clones, and not every one. The sample yields roughly 710,000 clones, roughly 88% seen once. This same sample was also part of a study on human thymus T cells. This second study notes: The source of the thymus tissue was resections taken during corrective heart surgery.

V and J are TRBV29-1 and TRBJ1-3; D gene uncertain. The sequence was obtained from a girl under three years old with a congenital heart defect. Sequencing was done on a sample of thymocytes. The CDR3 protein is CSVEGHSGNTIYF. CDR3 DNA sequence: TGCAGCGTTGAGGGCCACTCTGGAAACACCATATATTTT. Looking up the rest from reference TRBV29-1 and TRBJ1-3 gives the full variable domain: SAVISQKPSRDICQRGTSLTIQCQVDSQVTMMFWYRQQPGQSLTLIATANQGSEATYESGFVIDKFPISRPNLTFSTLTVSNMSPEDSSIYLCSVEGHSGNTIYFGEGSWLTVV.